The rows below give T cell receptor beta chains drawn from one sample of a study of blood T cell repertoires in COVID-19. Repertoires were generated with immunoSEQ multiplex PCR, while TCRdb's copy carries only in-frame clones and drops some. The sample yields over 110,000 clones, around 80% seen once. Sequencing was carried out using peripheral blood. The receptors derive from a man in his fifties or sixties with acute or convalescent COVID-19. Each CDR3 is given with its conserved first and last residue. The order of the fields is CDR3 protein, CDR3 DNA, J gene, V gene, D gene, clone size. A D gene is named only where the DNA matches it firmly. Size is omitted from some rows. Given values are once, few, many or a class for expanded clones.

CASSREFINEQFF	TGTGCCAGTAGTCGGGAGTTTATTAATGAGCAGTTCTTC	TRBJ2-1	TRBV19	.	once
CASSHSGTSPHNEQFF	TGTGCCAGCAGCCACTCCGGGACTAGCCCCCACAATGAGCAGTTCTTC	TRBJ2-1	TRBV6-2/TRBV6-3	TRBD2	.
CASSGGTSGSTDTQYF	TGTGCCAGCAGCGGGGGGACTAGCGGGAGTACAGATACGCAGTATTTT	TRBJ2-3	TRBV5-8	TRBD2	.
CASSQDGGSGQPQHF	TGCGCCAGCAGCCAAGATGGAGGGTCAGGTCAGCCCCAGCATTTT	TRBJ1-5	TRBV4-1	.	.
CSVEEASGPFGETQYF	TGCAGCGTTGAAGAGGCTAGCGGTCCATTTGGGGAGACCCAGTACTTC	TRBJ2-5	TRBV29-1	TRBD2	.
CASSAPTRDEQYF	TGTGCCAGCAGCGCCCCCACTAGAGACGAGCAGTACTTC	TRBJ2-7	TRBV7-2	.	.
CASSLGGSGSRETQYF	TGTGCCAGCAGTTTGGGTGGTAGCGGGAGTAGAGAGACCCAGTACTTC	TRBJ2-5	TRBV5-5	TRBD2	few
CAWSPGQRNEKLFF	TGTGCCTGGAGCCCGGGACAACGAAATGAAAAACTGTTTTTT	TRBJ1-4	TRBV30	.	.
CASSQAATSGSLYNEQFF	TGTGCCAGCAGCCAGGCGGCGACTAGCGGATCCCTATACAATGAGCAGTTCTTC	TRBJ2-1	TRBV4-2	TRBD2	.
CASSQDWARAGYEQYF	TGCGCCAGCAGCCAAGATTGGGCCCGCGCGGGTTACGAGCAGTACTTC	TRBJ2-7	TRBV4-3	.	.
CASSSGLAGADTGELFF	TGTGCCAGCAGCTCGGGACTAGCGGGAGCCGACACCGGGGAGCTGTTTTTT	TRBJ2-2	TRBV12-1	.	.
CAWSWSRNTEAFF	TGTGCCTGGAGTTGGAGCAGGAACACTGAAGCTTTCTTT	TRBJ1-1	TRBV30	.	.
CASSFLASGRGEQFF	TGTGCCAGCAGTTTCCTGGCTAGCGGGAGAGGTGAGCAGTTCTTC	TRBJ2-1	TRBV27	TRBD2	.
CASSRGGHSNQPQHF	TGTGCCAGCAGTAGGGGGGGGCATAGCAATCAGCCCCAGCATTTT	TRBJ1-5	TRBV7-2	.	.
CASSGTGSRNEQFF	TGTGCCAGCAGTGGGACAGGGTCAAGAAATGAGCAGTTCTTC	TRBJ2-1	TRBV6-2/TRBV6-3	TRBD1	.
CASSLGGTGTYEQYF	TGTGCCAGCAGCTTAGGGGGGACAGGGACCTACGAGCAGTACTTC	TRBJ2-7	TRBV7-6	TRBD1	.
CASSPPRTGRLETQYF	TGTGCCAGCAGCCCTCCCCGGACAGGGCGTCTAGAGACCCAGTACTTC	TRBJ2-5	TRBV5-4	TRBD1	.
CASSPQNSNQPQHF	TGTGCCAGCAGTCCACAGAATAGCAATCAGCCCCAGCATTTT	TRBJ1-5	TRBV6-5	.	.
CASSTGTGRGALHF	TGTGCCAGCTCGACCGGGACAGGTCGAGGAGCCCTCCACTTT	TRBJ1-6	TRBV18	TRBD1	.
CASSQLTDQPQHF	TGTGCCAGCAGCCAACTGACAGATCAGCCCCAGCATTTT	TRBJ1-5	TRBV3-1/TRBV3-2	.	.
CASNHDGAGQPQHF	TGTGCCAGCAATCATGATGGGGCAGGTCAGCCCCAGCATTTT	TRBJ1-5	TRBV2	.	few
CASSLGGQGLNYGYTF	TGTGCCAGCAGCCTGGGGGGACAGGGACTTAACTATGGCTACACCTTC	TRBJ1-2	TRBV3-1/TRBV3-2	TRBD1	.
CASSSPHSRSGNTIYF	TGTGCCAGCAGCTCCCCCCACAGTCGATCTGGAAACACCATATATTTT	TRBJ1-3	TRBV5-6	.	.
CASSFRGGTQYF	TGTGCCAGCAGTTTTCGGGGAGGGACCCAGTACTTC	TRBJ2-5	TRBV28	.	.
CASSFSPHRDSYEQYF	TGTGCCAGCAGCTTTTCCCCGCACCGAGACAGCTACGAGCAGTACTTC	TRBJ2-7	TRBV5-5	.	.
CASSVGQGDGYTF	TGTGCCAGCAGCGTGGGACAGGGGGATGGCTACACCTTC	TRBJ1-2	TRBV9	TRBD1	.
CASSPDRTRLREQFF	TGTGCCAGCAGTCCCGACCGGACTAGGCTGCGAGAGCAGTTCTTC	TRBJ2-1	TRBV2	TRBD2	.
CASSLDLTGELFF	TGTGCCAGCAGCTTAGATCTCACCGGGGAGCTGTTTTTT	TRBJ2-2	TRBV7-2	.	.
CASSSPSLTGDYSNQPQHF	TGTGCCAGCAGTTCCCCGTCCCTCACAGGAGATTATAGCAATCAGCCCCAGCATTTT	TRBJ1-5	TRBV28	.	.
CASSYGTGADTQYF	TGTGCCAGCAGTTACGGGACAGGGGCAGATACGCAGTATTTT	TRBJ2-3	TRBV6-5	TRBD1	many
CASSSLKNTEAFF	TGTGCCAGCAGTTCACTAAAGAACACTGAAGCTTTCTTT	TRBJ1-1	TRBV12-3/TRBV12-4	.	.
CASSWLRDTEAFF	TGTGCCAGCAGTTGGCTGCGGGACACTGAAGCTTTCTTT	TRBJ1-1	TRBV27	.	.
CASSFRLAGGSSGANVLTF	TGCGCCAGCAGCTTTAGACTAGCGGGAGGTAGCTCTGGGGCCAACGTCCTGACTTTC	TRBJ2-6	TRBV5-1	TRBD2	.
CASSLTTSGNTGELFF	TGTGCCAGCAGTTTGACGACTAGCGGTAACACCGGGGAGCTGTTTTTT	TRBJ2-2	TRBV28	TRBD2	.
CASSRQGASYEQYF	TGTGCCAGCAGTCGACAGGGGGCTTCCTACGAGCAGTACTTC	TRBJ2-7	TRBV6-5	TRBD1	.
CASSQGGGETQYF	TGTGCCAGCAGCCAAGGAGGAGGGGAGACCCAGTACTTC	TRBJ2-5	TRBV4-2	.	.
CASSNPPGVGSPLHF	TGTGCCAGCAGTAACCCGCCAGGGGTTGGATCACCCCTCCACTTT	TRBJ1-6	TRBV6-5	.	few
CASSPVRQGAGTEAFF	TGTGCCAGCTCACCAGTAAGACAGGGGGCCGGAACTGAAGCTTTCTTT	TRBJ1-1	TRBV18	TRBD1	.
CASNIFRGSGQGTEAFF	TGTGCCAGTAATATTTTCAGGGGTTCGGGGCAAGGGACTGAAGCTTTCTTT	TRBJ1-1	TRBV19	.	.
CASSVGAGPEETQYF	TGTGCCAGCAGCGTAGGGGCAGGGCCGGAAGAGACCCAGTACTTC	TRBJ2-5	TRBV9	.	.
CASSATGGAGGYTF	TGTGCCAGCAGTGCGACAGGGGGCGCGGGAGGCTACACCTTC	TRBJ1-2	TRBV28	TRBD1	.
CASSLRSEAFF	TGTGCCAGCAGTTTAAGGAGTGAAGCTTTCTTT	TRBJ1-1	TRBV12-3/TRBV12-4	.	many
CASSIVLAVKTEAFF	TGTGCCAGTAGTATCGTCCTGGCGGTGAAGACTGAAGCTTTCTTT	TRBJ1-1	TRBV19	.	.
CAWSRETSGADTQYF	TGTGCCTGGAGTCGGGAGACTAGCGGAGCAGATACGCAGTATTTT	TRBJ2-3	TRBV30	TRBD2	.
CASSYETGGVNGELFF	TGTGCCAGCAGTTACGAGACAGGGGGCGTTAACGGGGAGCTGTTTTTT	TRBJ2-2	TRBV6-2/TRBV6-3	TRBD1	.
CASSPFGQGSLYGYTF	TGTGCCAGCAGTCCTTTTGGGCAGGGTTCCCTCTATGGCTACACCTTC	TRBJ1-2	TRBV27	.	.
CASSEQEGGLETQYF	TGCGCCAGCAGTGAGCAAGAAGGGGGCTTGGAGACCCAGTACTTC	TRBJ2-5	TRBV10-1	TRBD1	.
CASSRQGEGTEAFF	TGCGCCAGCAGCAGACAGGGAGAAGGCACTGAAGCTTTCTTT	TRBJ1-1	TRBV5-1	TRBD1	.
CASSYSGSSYNEQFF	TGTGCCAGCAGTTATAGCGGGAGTTCCTACAATGAGCAGTTCTTC	TRBJ2-1	TRBV6-5	TRBD2	.
CASRRGSGEKLFF	TGTGCCAGCAGGCGGGGGAGCGGTGAAAAACTGTTTTTT	TRBJ1-4	TRBV2	.	.